Following are 27 T cell receptor beta chains from one sample sequenced in a study of T cells in Graves' hyperthyroidism and ophthalmopathy. TCR beta CDR3 region amplification was performed from RNA transcripts. The TCR CDR3 was amplified in a first-round RT-PCR using the HTBI primer set. TCRdb itself ran the multiplex PCR reads through MiXCR, one entry per CDR3 protein. The sample yields around 500,000 distinct CDR3 sequences, 14% seen once. The material sequenced was blood. These receptors originate from a woman aged 40 to 50 with Graves' hyperthyroidism.

This clonotype has at least ten counts. V is TRBV2 and J is TRBJ2-1; D unresolved. Germline CDR1 and CDR2: SNHLY and FYNNEI. The CDR3 consists of 15 residues. Deletions cut 0 bases from V and 2 bases from J, with 8 bases between. CDR3 residues: CASSEAPGTYNEQFF. CDR3 sequence (DNA): TGTGCCAGCAGTGAAGCGCCGGGTACCTACAATGAGCAGTTCTTC.

This clonotype turned up a few times. The J gene is TRBJ1-4, the V gene TRBV6-1; maybe TRBD1 (5 bases). The length of the CDR3 is 16 residues. V gave up 5 bases and J gave up 3 bases, with 16 bases separating them. The germline CDR1 and CDR2 sequences are MNHNS and SASEGT. This CDR3 reads CASSSGSSGANEKLFF. CDR3 coding DNA: TGTGCCAGCAGTTCGGGTAGTTCGGGGGCTAATGAAAAACTGTTTTTT.

The chain joins TRBV27 to TRBJ2-1, with TRBD2 matching over 7 bases. With 6 bases clipped from V and 0 bases from J, the junction kept 5 bases outside the gene matches. Germline V lookup: CDR1 MNHEY, CDR2 SMNVEV (reference sequence). CDR3 length: 15 residues. The CDR3 region has the DNA TGTGCCAGCAGGGGCGGGACTACCTCCTACAATGAGCAGTTCTTC. It codes for CASRGGTTSYNEQFF.

This clonotype was observed at least ten times. J is TRBJ2-7 and V is TRBV28; D tentatively fits TRBD1 or TRBD2 (5 bases each). The germline CDR1 and CDR2 sequences are MDHEN and SYDVKM. V was shortened by 5 bases and J by 4 bases, with 18 bases between the two germline ends. The CDR3 is 15 amino acids. The CDR3 protein is CASSDRDPREYEQYF. DNA for the CDR3: TGTGCCAGCAGTGACCGGGACCCGAGAGAATACGAGCAGTACTTC.

This clonotype occurred many times. The chain is built from TRBV10-1 and TRBJ2-2, with D possibly matching TRBD2 (6 bases). CDR3 size: 15 residues. Germline CDR1 and CDR2: WNHNN and SYGVQD (reference sequence). Trimming removed 2 bases at V and 6 bases at J, with 13 bases between. CDR3 amino acids: CASSETGRLAGELFF. As DNA, the CDR3 is TGCGCCAGCAGTGAGACCGGGAGATTGGCCGGGGAGCTGTTTTTT.

This clonotype was detected ten times or more. The chain uses TRBV24-1 and TRBJ1-1; no reliable D call. Germline CDR1 is KGHDR and CDR2 is SFDVKD. Deletions cut 5 bases from V and 6 bases from J, with 12 bases between. CDR3 length equals 13 residues. For the CDR3, the DNA is TGTGCCACCAGTGGATTGAGTGGGGCTGAAGCTTTCTTT. It codes for CATSGLSGAEAFF.

The chain uses TRBV9 and TRBJ2-7; D is perhaps TRBD1 (7 bases). The CDR3 runs to 16 residues. V was shortened by 2 bases and J by 1 base, with 16 bases between the two germline ends. Germline V gene sequence: CDR1 SGDLS, CDR2 YYNGEE. CDR3 in amino acids: CASSVGGGGASYEQYF. CDR3 coding DNA: TGTGCCAGCAGCGTCGGTGGAGGGGGCGCATCCTACGAGCAGTACTTC. The full variable domain, with the rest looked up from reference TRBV9 and TRBJ2-7, is DSGVTQTPKHLITATGQRVTLRCSPRSGDLSVYWYQQSLDQGLQFLIQYYNGEERAKGNILERFSAQQFPDLHSELNLSSLELGDSALYFCASSVGGGGASYEQYFGPGTRLTVT.

This clonotype was counted ten times or more. The genes are TRBV20-1 and TRBJ2-3; D remains unclear. The germline V gene encodes CDR1 DFQATT and CDR2 SNEGSKA (reference sequence). This CDR3 is built from 15 residues. V lost 0 bases and J lost 0, with 10 bases in between. As DNA, the CDR3 is TGCAGTGCTAGAGAGTTGACCTACAGCACAGATACGCAGTATTTT. Protein: CSARELTYSTDTQYF.

J is TRBJ1-2 and V is TRBV6-5; no definite D call. This CDR3 contains 15 residues. Germline V CDR1 and CDR2: MNHEY, SVGAGI. With 2 bases removed from V and 9 bases from J, the gap between germline ends came to 19 bases. The CDR3 loop is CASSYAPGQRRRYTF. Written as DNA, the CDR3 is TGTGCCAGCAGTTACGCCCCCGGGCAGCGTCGGCGCTACACCTTC.

This clonotype was counted ten times or more. The rearrangement links TRBV7-2 to TRBJ2-7, with TRBD1 matching 12 bases. Germline CDR1 and CDR2: SGHTA and FQGNSA. The CDR3 spans 15 residues. The V segment lost 5 bases and the J segment 3 bases; nucleotides outside the gene matches: 5. The CDR3 spells CASSGGDRGRYEQYF. The CDR3 DNA sequence: TGTGCCAGCAGCGGGGGGGACAGGGGGCGCTACGAGCAGTACTTC.

The chain is built from TRBV9 and TRBJ2-1; D unclear. V was pared by 0 bases and J by 5 bases, with 12 bases between. Germline CDR1 is SGDLS and CDR2 is YYNGEE. The CDR3 length is 15 residues. In nucleotides, the CDR3 is TGTGCCAGCAGCGTAGTAGGAGCAGACGACAATGAGCAGTTCTTC. Protein sequence: CASSVVGADDNEQFF.

Comment on this clonotype: This may stem from a read error, because a much larger clone lies one nucleotide away. The CDR3 protein is CASSGQPYEQYF. Written as DNA, the CDR3 is TGTGCCAGCAGCGGACAGCCCTACGAGCAGTACTTC. The chain recombines TRBV5-6 with TRBJ2-7, with a tentative D call TRBD1 (6 bases). Trimming shortened V by 4 bases and J by 2 bases, and 7 bases separated the two germline ends. The CDR3 totals 12 residues. Germline lookup yields CDR1 SGHDT and CDR2 YYEEEE. Variable domain in full (rest from reference TRBV5-6 and TRBJ2-7): DAGVTQSPTHLIKTRGQQVTLRCSPKSGHDTVSWYQQALGQGPQFIFQYYEEEERQRGNFPDRFSGHQFPNYSSELNVNALLLGDSALYLCASSGQPYEQYFGPGTRLTVT.

This clonotype was detected ten times or more. The chain has TRBV28 and TRBJ2-1; TRBD2 matches 8 bases. The CDR3 is made up of 17 amino acids. Unmatched junction bases numbered 12, after V lost 3 bases and J lost 5 bases. Germline V gene lookup returns CDR1 MDHEN and CDR2 SYDVKM. The CDR3 sequence: CASSFSGRARLHNEQFF. For the CDR3, the DNA is TGTGCCAGCAGTTTTTCCGGGAGGGCCAGATTACACAATGAGCAGTTCTTC.

Many counts were recorded for this clonotype. This chain uses TRBV28 with TRBJ2-7; 10 bases are a match to TRBD2. The germline V gene encodes CDR1 MDHEN and CDR2 SYDVKM. The CDR3 totals 15 residues. V was pared by 6 bases and J by 4 bases, with 9 bases of the junction left unmatched. CDR3 sequence reads: CASRPTRTSGYEQYF. The CDR3, as DNA: TGTGCCAGCAGGCCAACCCGGACTAGCGGTTACGAGCAGTACTTC. Together with reference TRBV28 and TRBJ2-7, the CDR3 gives the full variable domain: DVKVTQSSRYLVKRTGEKVFLECVQDMDHENMFWYRQDPGLGLRLIYFSYDVKMKEKGDIPEGYSVSREKKERFSLILESASTNQTSMYLCASRPTRTSGYEQYFGPGTRLTVT.

This clonotype was counted a few times. A much more abundant neighbour one base away suggests this may be a read error. The J gene is TRBJ2-1, the V gene TRBV6-1; no definite D call. Trimming removed 1 base from V and 0 bases from J, with 4 bases in between. The CDR3 covers 14 residues. CDR1 and CDR2 (germline): MNHNS, SASEGT. The CDR3 DNA follows: TGTGCCAGCAGTGAAGGGGGCTCCTACAATGAGCAGTTCTTC. Amino acids: CASSEGGSYNEQFF.

The rearrangement links TRBV5-6 to TRBJ2-1; tentative D call: TRBD2 (6 bases). CDR3 length: 16 amino acids. Germline V gene data show CDR1 as SGHDT and CDR2 as YYEEEE. The CDR3 bases are TGTACCAACAGTCTCGGCCTAGCGATCTCCTACAATGAGCAGTTCTTC. Protein: CTNSLGLAISYNEQFF.

This clonotype came up many times. J is TRBJ2-3 and V is TRBV20-1; TRBD2 matches at 9 bases. Trimming cost V 6 bases and J 4 bases; bases outside gene matches: 11. The CDR3 sequence is 15 residues long. The germline gives CDR1 DFQATT, CDR2 SNEGSKA (reference sequence). For the CDR3, the DNA is TGCAGTGCCAGGAAAGCTAGCGGGACTGCAGATACGCAGTATTTT. Encoded protein: CSARKASGTADTQYF.

V gene TRBV4-1 combines with J gene TRBJ2-1; no firm D call. The CDR3 extends over 16 amino acids. Looked up from germline, CDR1 is MGHRA and CDR2 is YSYEKL. Trimming shortened V by 0 bases and J by 0 bases, and 9 bases separated the two germline ends. As DNA, the CDR3 is TGCGCCAGCAGCCAAGATGGGGTAGACTCCTACAATGAGCAGTTCTTC. It codes for CASSQDGVDSYNEQFF.

This clonotype was seen many times. V usage is TRBV2 and J usage is TRBJ1-1, with a weak D call TRBD1 (5 bases). The germline V gene encodes CDR1 SNHLY and CDR2 FYNNEI. CDR3 length equals 14 residues. The ends were cut back, 2 bases at V and 4 bases at J, with 11 bases in the middle. As DNA, the CDR3 is TGTGCCAGCAGTGAAACTGGGAGGGGCACTGAAGCTTTCTTT. It translates to CASSETGRGTEAFF.

This clonotype was counted ten times or more. V usage is TRBV11-2 and J usage is TRBJ2-7; TRBD1 is a possible D gene (6 bases). Deletions cut 2 bases from V and 4 bases from J, with 12 bases between. CDR1 is SGHAT, CDR2 FQNNGV, per germline. The CDR3 length is 14 residues. The CDR3: CASSLWTDSYEQYF. CDR3 nucleotide sequence: TGTGCCAGCAGCTTATGGACAGATTCATACGAGCAGTACTTC.

The chain combines TRBV4-1 with TRBJ1-1, with D tentatively TRBD1 (5 bases). In germline, CDR1 is MGHRA, CDR2 YSYEKL. The CDR3 loop spans 14 amino acids. Trimming took 3 bases from V and 2 from J, leaving 10 bases between them. The CDR3 DNA sequence: TGCGCCAGCAGCCACCGACAGCTTAACACTGAAGCTTTCTTT. Translation gives CASSHRQLNTEAFF.

Only a few counts were recorded for this clonotype. V usage is TRBV18 and J usage is TRBJ1-5; 7 bases agree with TRBD1. CDR1 is KGHSH, CDR2 LQKENI, per germline. The CDR3 has 17 residues. V was clipped by 4 bases and J by 0 bases; unmatched bases: 9. The CDR3 here is CASSQRGTENSNQPQHF. CDR3 in DNA: TGTGCCAGCTCACAGCGTGGGACAGAAAATAGCAATCAGCCCCAGCATTTT.

This clonotype was found many times. This chain links TRBV12-3 or TRBV12-4 with TRBJ2-5; 9 positions agree with TRBD2. The V gene end was trimmed by 6 bases and the J gene end by 0 bases; junction bases not matched to a gene: 11. The CDR3 extends over 17 amino acids. The CDR3: CASRTGSAGGHQETQYF. CDR3 bases: TGTGCCAGCAGGACCGGATCGGCGGGAGGGCACCAAGAGACCCAGTACTTC.

On this clonotype: This may be a read error: a much more frequent sequence differs by one nucleotide. The rearrangement joins TRBV2 to TRBJ1-4; D is ambiguous. The CDR3 runs 15 residues. The germline V gene has CDR1 SNHLY and CDR2 FYNNEI. CDR3 residues: CASSEQGLTNEKLSF. DNA for the CDR3: TGTGCCAGCAGTGAACAAGGGTTGACTAATGAAAAACTGTCTTTT.

This clonotype was observed a handful of times. The rearrangement uses TRBV28 and TRBJ1-1; D uncertain. The length of the CDR3 is 12 residues. Germline lookup yields CDR1 MDHEN and CDR2 SYDVKM. V was shortened by 6 bases and J by 0 bases, with 5 bases between the two germline ends. The CDR3 sequence is CASSTMNTEAFF. CDR3 in DNA: TGTGCCAGCAGCACTATGAACACTGAAGCTTTCTTT.

This clonotype was found many times. CDR3 DNA sequence: TGTGCCAGCAGCGGCCCAACGCCGGGGACTATGAGGTACTTC. Residues: CASSGPTPGTMRYF. The J gene is TRBJ2-5, the V gene TRBV7-9; 7 bases match TRBD2. Germline lookup yields CDR1 SEHNR and CDR2 FQNEAQ (reference sequence). The V gene end was trimmed by 5 bases and the J gene end by 13 bases; junction bases not matched to a gene: 16. The length of the CDR3 is 14 residues.

The V and J genes are TRBV28 and TRBJ2-1, with 11 bases aligning to TRBD1. The germline CDR1 and CDR2 sequences are MDHEN and SYDVKM. The CDR3 extends over 16 amino acids. The V segment lost 5 bases and the J segment 4 bases; nucleotides outside the gene matches: 7. In DNA, the CDR3 is TGTGCCAGCAGTGGACAGGGGGCCCTAATTTACAATGAGCAGTTCTTC. Translation gives CASSGQGALIYNEQFF.